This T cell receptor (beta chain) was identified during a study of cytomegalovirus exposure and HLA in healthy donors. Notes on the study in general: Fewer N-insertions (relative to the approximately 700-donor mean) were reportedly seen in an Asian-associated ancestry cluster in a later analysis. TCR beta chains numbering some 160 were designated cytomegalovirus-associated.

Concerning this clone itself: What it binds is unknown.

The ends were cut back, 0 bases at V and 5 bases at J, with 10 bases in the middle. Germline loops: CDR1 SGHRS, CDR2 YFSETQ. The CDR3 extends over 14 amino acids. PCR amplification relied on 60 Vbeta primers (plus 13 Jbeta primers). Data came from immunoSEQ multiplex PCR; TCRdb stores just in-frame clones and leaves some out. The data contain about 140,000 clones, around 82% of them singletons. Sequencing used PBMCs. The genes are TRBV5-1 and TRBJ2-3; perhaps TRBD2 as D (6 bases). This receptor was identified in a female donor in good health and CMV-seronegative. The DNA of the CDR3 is TGCGCCAGCAGCTTGGGGGGGGTTGGAGATACGCAGTATTTT. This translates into CASSLGGVGDTQYF. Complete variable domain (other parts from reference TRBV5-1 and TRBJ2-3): KAGVTQTPRYLIKTRGQQVTLSCSPISGHRSVSWYQQTPGQGLQFLFEYFSETQRNKGNFPGRFSGRQFSNSRSEMNVSTLELGDSALYLCASSLGGVGDTQYFGPGTRLTVL.